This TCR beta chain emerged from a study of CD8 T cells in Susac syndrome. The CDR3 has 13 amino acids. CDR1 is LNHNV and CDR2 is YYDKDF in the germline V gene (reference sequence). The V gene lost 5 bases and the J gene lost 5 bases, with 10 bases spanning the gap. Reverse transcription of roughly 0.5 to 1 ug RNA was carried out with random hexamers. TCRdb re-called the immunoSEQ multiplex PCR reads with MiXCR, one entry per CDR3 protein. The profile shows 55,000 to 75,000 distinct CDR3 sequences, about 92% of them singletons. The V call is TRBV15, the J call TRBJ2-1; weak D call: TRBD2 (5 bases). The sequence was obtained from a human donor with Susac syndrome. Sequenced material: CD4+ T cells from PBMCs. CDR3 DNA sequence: TGTGCCACCAGCGGAGGATCGGACAATGAGCAGTTCTTC. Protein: CATSGGSDNEQFF.